This TCR beta chain was retrieved from a study of read filtering for tumor transcriptome and immune sequencing. Across the whole study: R-ISS stage counts were 8 or 9 for I, 15 to 20 for II, 7 for III.

At least ten counts were recorded for this clonotype. What it binds is not known. Broader study findings: Correlation between methods rose after single-read clonotypes were removed.

This library used roughly 400 ng RNA and molecular barcoded adaptors spanning alpha/delta and beta/gamma chains. Each CDR3 protein gets one entry after TCRdb re-called the reads with MiXCR. Among 75,000 to 90,000 distinct CDR3 sequences, about 12% were seen once, and the ten largest hold more than 12%. V shed 4 bases and J 7 bases; nucleotides not matched to a gene: 6. Germline CDR1 and CDR2: LGHDT and YNNKEL (reference sequence). This CDR3 has 13 amino acids. The TCR sequence derives from a donor older than 35 with multiple myeloma. The source material was a population of CD138-negative cells sorted from bone marrow. The V gene is TRBV3-1, the J gene TRBJ2-7; 8 bases agree with TRBD1. DNA for the CDR3: TGTGCCAGCAGCCTTCAGGGGGCCGGGGAGCAGTACTTC. Translating gives CASSLQGAGEQYF.